Following are 15 T cell receptor beta chains from one sample sequenced in a study of cytomegalovirus exposure and HLA in healthy donors listed by TCRdb under 2017. To prepare the library, the immunoSEQ multiplex PCR assay was applied. For the multiplex PCR, a mixture combining 60 forward primers for TCR Vbeta segments and 13 reverse primers for TCR Jbeta segments was used. TCRdb re-hosts the immuneACCESS table, in-frame sequences only. Its copies lack some clones; in the studies checked, an unresolved V gene accounts for under half of them, and the cause for the rest is not known. The sample records about 190,000 clones, about 85% of which are singletons. The top ten hold roughly 1.5% of the sample. The sequenced sample was PBMCs. All receptors derive from a woman aged 50 to 60 in good health and CMV-seronegative.

The chain employs TRBV19 and TRBJ1-5; TRBD1 agrees at 10 bases. J was trimmed by 5 bases and V by 6 bases; bases with no gene match: 4. The CDR3 has 14 residues. Germline CDR1 reads LNHDA; CDR2 reads SQIVND (reference sequence). This chain's CDR3 is CASRTGGRHQPQHF. The DNA of the CDR3 is TGTGCCAGTAGGACAGGGGGCAGGCATCAGCCCCAGCATTTT.

This clone is a singleton in its sample. The chain carries TRBV5-6 and TRBJ1-6; unclear D gene. V was clipped by 1 base and J by 0 bases, with 8 bases between them. The CDR3 contains 16 residues. Germline assignment: CDR1 SGHDT and CDR2 YYEEEE. This CDR3 is CASSLLRDSYNSPLHF. CDR3 nucleotides: TGTGCCAGCAGCTTGTTGAGGGACTCCTATAATTCACCCCTCCACTTT.

The chain combines TRBV28 with TRBJ1-2; the D is unclear. CDR3 size: 15 residues. The V gene's germline CDR1 is MDHEN and CDR2 SYDVKM. The V gene lost 3 bases and the J gene lost 7 bases, with 18 bases spanning the gap. In DNA, the CDR3 is TGTGCCAGCAGTTTCTGGGGTAGGGAGGCTGGTGGCTACACCTTC. Translating it yields CASSFWGREAGGYTF.

The chain has TRBV6-1 and TRBJ2-5; 7 bases are a match to TRBD2. With 1 base clipped from V and 5 bases from J, the junction kept 13 bases outside the gene matches. The CDR3 spans 17 residues. Germline V gene lookup returns CDR1 MNHNS and CDR2 SASEGT. CDR3 sequence: CASSEEGVWAGVETQYF. The CDR3 DNA sequence: TGTGCCAGCAGTGAAGAAGGGGTTTGGGCGGGAGTGGAGACCCAGTACTTC.

V gene TRBV4-1 combines with J gene TRBJ2-1, with 7 positions matching TRBD1. Germline lookup yields CDR1 MGHRA and CDR2 YSYEKL. V lost 0 bases to trimming and J lost 6 bases; unmatched junction nucleotides: 2. The CDR3 loop spans 14 amino acids. The CDR3 bases are TGCGCCAGCAGCCAAGAAGGGGGCCCCAATGAGCAGTTCTTC. This gives the protein CASSQEGGPNEQFF.

The chain combines TRBV9 with TRBJ2-1; 11 bases are a match to TRBD2. CDR1 and CDR2 (germline): SGDLS, YYNGEE. The CDR3 length is 16 residues. J gave up 6 bases and V 4 bases, and 9 bases lay outside the gene matches. CDR3 sequence reads: CASSRMDSGGANEQFF. DNA of the CDR3: TGTGCCAGCAGCCGTATGGATAGCGGGGGGGCCAATGAGCAGTTCTTC.

The chain links TRBV27 to TRBJ2-3; perhaps TRBD2 as D (6 bases). Trimming stripped 3 bases from V and 5 bases from J, with 15 bases between. Looked up from germline, CDR1 is MNHEY and CDR2 is SMNVEV (reference sequence). This CDR3 is built from 15 residues. CDR3 residues: CASSFQGLLIDTQYF. The CDR3 bases are TGTGCCAGCAGTTTCCAGGGACTTCTTATAGATACGCAGTATTTT.

This chain links TRBV6-5 with TRBJ2-1, with 8 bases lining up with TRBD1. The CDR3 length is 15 residues. Germline V gene data show CDR1 as MNHEY and CDR2 as SVGAGI. J lost 6 bases, V lost 6 bases, and 10 bases had no gene match. CDR3 sequence (DNA): TGTGCCAGCAGCCCAGGGGGCGCGGGACCCAATGAGCAGTTCTTC. This codes for CASSPGGAGPNEQFF.

The rearrangement joins TRBV27 to TRBJ1-5; 7 positions agree with TRBD1. Germline assignment: CDR1 MNHEY and CDR2 SMNVEV (reference sequence). This CDR3 is 15 amino acids long. J lost 4 bases, V lost 2 bases, and 5 bases had no gene match. This CDR3 reads CASSLTGESNQPQHF. CDR3 coding DNA: TGTGCCAGCAGTTTAACAGGGGAGTCGAATCAGCCCCAGCATTTT.

The rearrangement links TRBV18 to TRBJ1-1; D unresolved. Deletions cut 8 bases from V and 0 bases from J, with 10 bases between. CDR3 length equals 13 residues. The germline V gene encodes CDR1 KGHSH and CDR2 LQKENI. CDR3: CASTVFMNTEAFF. The CDR3 DNA is TGTGCCAGCACAGTTTTTATGAACACTGAAGCTTTCTTT.

V gene TRBV28 combines with J gene TRBJ1-1; D remains unclear. Deletions cut 1 base from V and 2 bases from J, with 14 bases between. From germline, CDR1 is MDHEN and CDR2 SYDVKM. CDR3 length: 16 residues. The CDR3 bases are TGTGCCAGCAGTTTATCCTCCACGGGGAGTAACACTGAAGCTTTCTTT. Residues: CASSLSSTGSNTEAFF.

The rearrangement links TRBV5-5 to TRBJ1-4, with D uncertain. V lost 0 bases, J lost 8 bases, and 14 bases lay in between. This CDR3 has 15 amino acids. CDR1 is SGHKS, CDR2 YYEKEE, per germline (reference sequence). CDR3 amino acids: CASSLAAVVREKLFF. The CDR3 nucleotides are TGTGCCAGCAGCTTGGCGGCGGTTGTAAGGGAAAAACTGTTTTTT.

The chain combines TRBV6-5 with TRBJ1-5; D is undetermined. This CDR3 region has 14 residues. The germline V and J ends were trimmed by 10 bases and 2 bases, with 15 bases remaining between them. The V gene's germline CDR1 is MNHEY and CDR2 SVGAGI. The CDR3 reads CATHPVQGNQPQHF. DNA for the CDR3: TGTGCCACCCATCCAGTCCAGGGCAATCAGCCCCAGCATTTT.

The sample holds a few counts of this clone. The chain recombines TRBV6-1 with TRBJ2-6, with a possible D match to TRBD2 (5 bases). From germline, CDR1 is MNHNS and CDR2 SASEGT. V gave up 5 bases and J gave up 3 bases, with 11 bases separating them. CDR3 length: 15 residues. In DNA, the CDR3 is TGTGCCAGCAGTTTTCTCCGGGATGGGGCCAACGTCCTGACTTTC. Amino acid sequence: CASSFLRDGANVLTF.

This clone was picked up a small number of times. V is TRBV2 and J is TRBJ1-6; 7 nucleotides match TRBD1. The CDR3 has 18 residues. V lost 2 bases and J lost 7; bases outside the gene matches: 14. Germline V CDR1 and CDR2: SNHLY, FYNNEI. The DNA of the CDR3 is TGTGCCAGCAGTGAATCGGGCCAGGGACAGCTTAGAAATTCACCCCTCCACTTT. This translates into CASSESGQGQLRNSPLHF.